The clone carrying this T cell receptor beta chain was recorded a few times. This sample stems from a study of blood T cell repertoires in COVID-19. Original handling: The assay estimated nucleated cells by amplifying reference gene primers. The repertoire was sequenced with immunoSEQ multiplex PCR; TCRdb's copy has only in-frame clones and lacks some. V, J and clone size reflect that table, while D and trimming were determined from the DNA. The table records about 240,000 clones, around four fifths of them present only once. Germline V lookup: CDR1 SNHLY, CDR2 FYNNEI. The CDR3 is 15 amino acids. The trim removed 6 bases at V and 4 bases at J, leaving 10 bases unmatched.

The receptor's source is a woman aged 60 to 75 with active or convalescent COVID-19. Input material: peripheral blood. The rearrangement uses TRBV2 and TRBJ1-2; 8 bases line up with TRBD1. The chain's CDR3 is CASSRQGQNFYGYTF. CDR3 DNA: TGTGCCAGCAGCCGACAGGGGCAGAACTTCTATGGCTACACCTTC. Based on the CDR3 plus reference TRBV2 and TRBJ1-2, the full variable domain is EPEVTQTPSHQVTQMGQEVILRCVPISNHLYFYWYRQILGQKVEFLVSFYNNEISEKSEIFDDQFSVERPDGSNFTLKIRSTKLEDSAMYFCASSRQGQNFYGYTFGSGTRLTVV.